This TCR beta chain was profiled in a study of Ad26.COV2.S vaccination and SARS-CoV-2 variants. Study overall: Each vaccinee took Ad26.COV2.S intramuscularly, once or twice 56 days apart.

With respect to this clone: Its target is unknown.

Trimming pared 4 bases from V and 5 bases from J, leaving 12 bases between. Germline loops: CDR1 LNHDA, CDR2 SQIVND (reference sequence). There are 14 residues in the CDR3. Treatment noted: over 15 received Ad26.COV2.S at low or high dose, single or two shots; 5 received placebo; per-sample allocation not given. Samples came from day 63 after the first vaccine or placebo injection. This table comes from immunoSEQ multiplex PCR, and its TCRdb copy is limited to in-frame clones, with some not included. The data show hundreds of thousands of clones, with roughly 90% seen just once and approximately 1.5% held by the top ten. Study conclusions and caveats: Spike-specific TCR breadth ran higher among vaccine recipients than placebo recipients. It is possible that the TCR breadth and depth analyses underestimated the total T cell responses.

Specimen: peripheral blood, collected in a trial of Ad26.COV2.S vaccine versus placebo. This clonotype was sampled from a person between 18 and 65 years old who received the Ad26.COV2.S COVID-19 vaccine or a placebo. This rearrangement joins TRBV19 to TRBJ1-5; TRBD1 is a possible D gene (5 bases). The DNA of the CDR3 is TGTGCCAGTAGTACATGGGACGGCGATCAGCCCCAGCATTTT. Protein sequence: CASSTWDGDQPQHF.